This T cell receptor beta chain appears in the sequencing data of a study of T-cell memory formation after mild COVID-19. Findings of the study overall: Whether second-wave clones peaking at day 37 were SARS-CoV-2 specific went unconfirmed. Contracting CD4+ clones sat mainly in CM and EM; CD8+ in EMRA.

As concerns this clonotype: Its antigen is not known.

The germline V and J ends were trimmed by 4 bases and 0 bases, with 9 bases remaining between them. This CDR3 comprises 14 residues. Germline CDR1 and CDR2: SEHNR and FQNEAQ (reference sequence). Using its own MiXCR run on the 5' RACE reads, TCRdb lists one record per CDR3 protein. The sample shows hundreds of thousands of distinct CDR3 sequences, around 15% of them seen only once. This TCR was sampled from a man aged 18-30 years who had mild COVID-19 (a few samples of this study predate the infection). Cell type and time point are not known. The sample was PBMCs or a T cell subset sorted from them (not recorded which). This chain connects TRBV7-9 to TRBJ1-1, with a possible D match to TRBD1 (5 bases). The CDR3 DNA reads as TGTGCCAGCAGCTGGGGCAGCTTGAACACTGAAGCTTTCTTT. It encodes CASSWGSLNTEAFF. Full variable domain (outside the CDR3, taken from reference TRBV7-9 and TRBJ1-1): DTGVSQNPRHKITKRGQNVTFRCDPISEHNRLYWYRQTLGQGPEFLTYFQNEAQLEKSRLLSDRFSAERPKGSFSTLEIQRTEQGDSAMYLCASSWGSLNTEAFFGQGTRLTVV.